This entry features one T cell receptor beta chain sequence. Original data processing: Reference gene primer amplification gave estimated nucleated cell counts. Profiling relied on immunoSEQ multiplex PCR, and the TCRdb table lists in-frame clones only, not all of them. V and J calls and clone size come straight from that table; D and trimming were deduced from the DNA. The sample lists about 140,000 clones, about 75% seen once, with around 2.9% in the top ten. The length of the CDR3 is 20 residues. The V segment lost 0 bases and the J segment 0 bases; nucleotides outside the gene matches: 8. Germline values: CDR1 LGHDT, CDR2 YNNKEL (reference sequence). The data originate from a study of blood T cell repertoires in COVID-19. Overall study context: Acute and convalescent COVID-19 samples came from the United States, Italy and Spain. PBMCs, B-cell-depleted T cells, or T cells provided the cDNA or gDNA that made up the material.

Participants had their cohort set by participant-reported clinical history. Sequenced input: PBMCs or T cells enriched from blood (not recorded which). The chain is built from TRBV3-1 (or the pseudogene TRBV3-2) and TRBJ2-4; 13 bases are shared with TRBD2. This TCR derives from a woman aged 50 to 65 who had recovered from COVID-19. The DNA of the CDR3 is TGTGCCAGCAGCCAAGAAATAAGGACTAGCGGGGGCCTAGCCAAAAACATTCAGTACTTC. Translation gives CASSQEIRTSGGLAKNIQYF.